These T cell receptor beta chains were read from a single sample in a study of T cells after yellow fever vaccination. MiXCR, applied by TCRdb to the 5' RACE reads, yields one record per CDR3 protein. The sample records just over 250,000 distinct CDR3 sequences, about 5% being singletons. The specimen comprised CD4+ T cells sorted from PBMCs, sampled on the day of the yellow fever booster vaccination. The receptors derive from a man between 18 and 35 years old who received the YFV17D yellow fever vaccine. Each CDR3 is given with its conserved first and last residue. D genes are given only for firm matches. Rows give clone size only sometimes, using once, few, many, or a class for an expanded clone.

CDR3nt,CDR3aa,len,j_gene,d_gene,abundance,v_gene
TGTGCCAGCAGCTTGGGCCCTTCCGCCTACAATGAGCAGTTCTTC,CASSLGPSAYNEQFF,15,TRBJ2-1,-,few,TRBV7-6
TGCAGTGCTAGTACAGGACAGGGAAATGAGCAGTTCTTC,CSASTGQGNEQFF,13,TRBJ2-1,TRBD1,few,TRBV20-1
TGTGCCAGCAGGTCAGACTATGGCTACACCTTC,CASRSDYGYTF,11,TRBJ1-2,-,few,TRBV27
TGCGCCAGCAGCTTGTATGGAGCGAATCTGCCCCAGCATTTT,CASSLYGANLPQHF,14,TRBJ1-5,-,-,TRBV5-1
TGTGCCAGCAGCCAAGTAAACGCGAATTCGAAGACCCAGTACTTC,CASSQVNANSKTQYF,15,TRBJ2-5,-,-,TRBV3-1
TGCGCCAGCAGCCAAGAAAGGAGGGAATCACCCCTCCACTTT,CASSQERRESPLHF,14,TRBJ1-6,-,many,TRBV4-3
TGCAGTGCCAACCGGGACTCGATGACAGATACGCAGTATTTT,CSANRDSMTDTQYF,14,TRBJ2-3,-,many,TRBV20-1
TGCGCCAGCAGCCAGTATACAGGGAAGGAAACTGAAGCTTTCTTT,CASSQYTGKETEAFF,15,TRBJ1-1,-,many,TRBV4-1
TGCAGTGCTAGTGCGCGCCAGGCCCAAGAGACCCAGTACTTC,CSASARQAQETQYF,14,TRBJ2-5,-,few,TRBV20-1
TGTGCCAGCAGCGCCGGGACAGGGTCGAACACTGAAGCTTTCTTT,CASSAGTGSNTEAFF,15,TRBJ1-1,TRBD1,many,TRBV9
TGTGCCAGCAGCTTAGCGAACTACAATGAGCAGTTCTTC,CASSLANYNEQFF,13,TRBJ2-1,-,-,TRBV7-2
TGTGCCAGCAGCCAGAAGACTGAAGCTTTCTTT,CASSQKTEAFF,11,TRBJ1-1,-,few,TRBV6-5
TGTGCCACCAGCGCCCCGGAACCAAAGACGGCCGGGGAGCTGTTTTTT,CATSAPEPKTAGELFF,16,TRBJ2-2,-,many,TRBV15
TGTGCCAGCAGCTTACTTGGGGCAAACATTCAGTACTTC,CASSLLGANIQYF,13,TRBJ2-4,-,-,TRBV7-9
TGTGCCAGCAGTTACAGTTACAGGGTCGATAATTCACCCCTCCACTTT,CASSYSYRVDNSPLHF,16,TRBJ1-6,-,few,TRBV6-5
TGTGCCAGCAGCTCCCTGGGGACCGGACCCTATGGCTACACCTTC,CASSSLGTGPYGYTF,15,TRBJ1-2,-,-,TRBV5-4
TGTGCCAGCAGGAAGGGCGTGAACACTGAAGCTTTCTTT,CASRKGVNTEAFF,13,TRBJ1-1,-,few,TRBV25-1
TGTGCCAGCAGCGTTGACAGCAATCAGCCCCAGCATTTT,CASSVDSNQPQHF,13,TRBJ1-5,-,many,TRBV5-1
TGTGCCAGCAGCATCGGGACAGGGACCTACAATGAGCAGTTCTTC,CASSIGTGTYNEQFF,15,TRBJ2-1,TRBD1,-,TRBV14
TGTGCCAGCAGCCGGCTAGCCTCGAACACCGGGGAGCTGTTTTTT,CASSRLASNTGELFF,15,TRBJ2-2,-,many,TRBV12-3/TRBV12-4
TGTGCCAGCACCCCGTCGGGGGGGCCCTACACCTTC,CASTPSGGPYTF,12,TRBJ1-2,-,-,TRBV28
TGCAGTGACCCGGAAAGCGGGGGGGCAGATACGCAGTATTTT,CSDPESGGADTQYF,14,TRBJ2-3,TRBD2,few,TRBV20-1
TGCAGTGCTAGAGATCCCAAAGGCGGCAATCAGCCCCAGCATTTT,CSARDPKGGNQPQHF,15,TRBJ1-5,-,-,TRBV20-1
TGCGCCAGCAGCTTACAGGGGGGGGGTAATCAGCCCCAGCATTTT,CASSLQGGGNQPQHF,15,TRBJ1-5,TRBD1,many,TRBV5-1
TGCGCCAGCAGCCTGGACAGGGAACTCTACGAGCAGTACTTC,CASSLDRELYEQYF,14,TRBJ2-7,TRBD1,many,TRBV5-1
TGTGCCAGCAGCCCTCGAGGGGGCAATTCACCCCTCCACTTT,CASSPRGGNSPLHF,14,TRBJ1-6,TRBD1,few,TRBV4-2
TGTGCCAGCAGCTTAACAGGGGGAGCAGATACGCAGTATTTT,CASSLTGGADTQYF,14,TRBJ2-3,TRBD1,many,TRBV7-2
TGTGCCACCAGCAGGACAGGGGGCACAGATACGCAGTATTTT,CATSRTGGTDTQYF,14,TRBJ2-3,TRBD1,-,TRBV15
TGTGCCAGCAGCTTAGGGCGAAACCCCTCCTACGAGCAGTACTTC,CASSLGRNPSYEQYF,15,TRBJ2-7,-,few,TRBV7-9
TGTGCCAGCAGTTACTTGACTAGCGGGGGAGGAGATACGCAGTATTTT,CASSYLTSGGGDTQYF,16,TRBJ2-3,TRBD2,many,TRBV6-2/TRBV6-3
TGCGCCAGCAGCTTGGACAGGCCCGGAGGGGAGACCCAGTACTTC,CASSLDRPGGETQYF,15,TRBJ2-5,-,many,TRBV5-1
TGCAGTGCTAGAGTGAACACTGAAGCTTTCTTT,CSARVNTEAFF,11,TRBJ1-1,-,few,TRBV20-1
TGCAGTGCTAATAGCGGGGGGATCAATGAGCAGTTCTTC,CSANSGGINEQFF,13,TRBJ2-1,TRBD2,-,TRBV20-1
TGCAGTGCTAGAGATTTCGGGACAGACAATGAAAAACTGTTTTTT,CSARDFGTDNEKLFF,15,TRBJ1-4,TRBD1,few,TRBV20-1
TGCAGTGCTGAGGGGGGCGGTGGGCAGCCCCAGCATTTT,CSAEGGGGQPQHF,13,TRBJ1-5,-,-,TRBV20-1
TGTGCCAGTAGTATCGCCGTTCCAGATACGCAGTATTTT,CASSIAVPDTQYF,13,TRBJ2-3,-,few,TRBV19
TGTGCTAGCAGCTTAGCGGCCAGCGGGGGAAATGAGCAGTTCTTC,CASSLAASGGNEQFF,15,TRBJ2-1,TRBD2,-,TRBV7-7
TGTGCCAGCAGCCTGCTAGCGGCGCCGAACACCGGGGAGCTGTTTTTT,CASSLLAAPNTGELFF,16,TRBJ2-2,TRBD2,many,TRBV5-5
TGTGCCAGCAGCTTATTGTCAAAAAACATTCAGTACTTC,CASSLLSKNIQYF,13,TRBJ2-4,-,many,TRBV7-2
TGTGCCACCAGCACCCACAGGGGTATTGATGGCTACACCTTC,CATSTHRGIDGYTF,14,TRBJ1-2,TRBD1,few,TRBV15
TGTGCCAGCAGTTTGGTCTCAACAGATACGCAGTATTTT,CASSLVSTDTQYF,13,TRBJ2-3,-,many,TRBV6-5
TGTGCCAGCAGCTTCGAGGGGGCCAACGTCCTGACTTTC,CASSFEGANVLTF,13,TRBJ2-6,-,-,TRBV11-2
TGTGCCAGCAGCCAGGCGGGACTAGCGACGAATGAGCAGTTCTTC,CASSQAGLATNEQFF,15,TRBJ2-1,TRBD2,-,TRBV4-2
TGTGCCAGCAGCTCCGCGGGGCAGAAATCTTTCTTT,CASSSAGQKSFF,12,TRBJ1-1,-,many,TRBV7-9
TGTGCCAGCAGCCCCTGGGGTTTCGCTAGCGGGGGGAAAGATACGCAGTATTTT,CASSPWGFASGGKDTQYF,18,TRBJ2-3,TRBD2,few,TRBV7-2
TGTGCCAGCAGCCCAGGAAAGCTGAGAGATACGCAGTATTTT,CASSPGKLRDTQYF,14,TRBJ2-3,-,many,TRBV5-4
TGCGCCAGCAGCCCGGACAGCGCGGGAGAGACCCAGTACTTC,CASSPDSAGETQYF,14,TRBJ2-5,-,few,TRBV5-1
TGCGCCAGCAGCCAAGCCGCAGGGAGCTCCTACAATGAGCAGTTCTTC,CASSQAAGSSYNEQFF,16,TRBJ2-1,-,many,TRBV4-1
TGCGCCAGCAGCCAAGGAGGGGCTAGCGGGGGGTATGGCACAGATACGCAGTATTTT,CASSQGGASGGYGTDTQYF,19,TRBJ2-3,TRBD2,many,TRBV4-3
TGCAGTCAGATCGGGGGAGCCCTTTACGGTGAGCAGTTCTTC,CSQIGGALYGEQFF,14,TRBJ2-1,-,-,TRBV20-1
TGCAGTGCTGATAGGCAGGGGAATGGCTACACCTTC,CSADRQGNGYTF,12,TRBJ1-2,-,-,TRBV20-1
TGTGCCAGCAGCTCCCCCCGCAGGAGCTACAATGAGCAGTTCTTC,CASSSPRRSYNEQFF,15,TRBJ2-1,-,-,TRBV7-2
TGCGCCAGCAGCTCCCAACGCAGGGAAACAGATACGCAGTATTTT,CASSSQRRETDTQYF,15,TRBJ2-3,-,few,TRBV5-1